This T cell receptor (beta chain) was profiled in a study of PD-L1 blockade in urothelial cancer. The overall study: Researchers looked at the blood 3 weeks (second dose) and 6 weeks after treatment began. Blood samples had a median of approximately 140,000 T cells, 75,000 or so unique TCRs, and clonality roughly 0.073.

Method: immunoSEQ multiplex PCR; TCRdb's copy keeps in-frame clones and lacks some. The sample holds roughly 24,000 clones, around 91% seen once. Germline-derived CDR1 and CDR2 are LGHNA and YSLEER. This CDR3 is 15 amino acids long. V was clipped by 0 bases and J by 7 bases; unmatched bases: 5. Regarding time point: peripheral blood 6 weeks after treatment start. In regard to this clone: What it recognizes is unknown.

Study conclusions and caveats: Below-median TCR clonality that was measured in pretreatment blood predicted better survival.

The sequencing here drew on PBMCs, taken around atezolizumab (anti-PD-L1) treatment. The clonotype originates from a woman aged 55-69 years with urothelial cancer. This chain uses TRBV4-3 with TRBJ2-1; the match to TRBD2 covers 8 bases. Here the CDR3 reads CASSQDGGGWNEQFF. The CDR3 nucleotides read TGCGCCAGCAGCCAAGACGGGGGGGGGTGGAATGAGCAGTTCTTC.